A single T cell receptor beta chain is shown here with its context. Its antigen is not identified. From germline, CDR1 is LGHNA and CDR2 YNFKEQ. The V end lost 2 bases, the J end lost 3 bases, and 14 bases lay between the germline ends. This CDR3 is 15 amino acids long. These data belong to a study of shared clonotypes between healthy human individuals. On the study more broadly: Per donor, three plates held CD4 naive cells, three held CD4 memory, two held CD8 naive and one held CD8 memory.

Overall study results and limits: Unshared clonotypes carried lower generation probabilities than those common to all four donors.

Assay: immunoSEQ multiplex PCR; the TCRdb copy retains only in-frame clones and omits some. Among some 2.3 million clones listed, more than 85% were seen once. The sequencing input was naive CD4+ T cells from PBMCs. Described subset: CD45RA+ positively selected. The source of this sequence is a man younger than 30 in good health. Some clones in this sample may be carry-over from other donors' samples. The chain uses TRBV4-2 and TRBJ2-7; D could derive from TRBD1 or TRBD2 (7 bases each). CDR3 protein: CASSQQGGNSYEQYF. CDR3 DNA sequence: TGTGCCAGCAGCCAACAGGGGGGGAACAGCTACGAGCAGTACTTC.